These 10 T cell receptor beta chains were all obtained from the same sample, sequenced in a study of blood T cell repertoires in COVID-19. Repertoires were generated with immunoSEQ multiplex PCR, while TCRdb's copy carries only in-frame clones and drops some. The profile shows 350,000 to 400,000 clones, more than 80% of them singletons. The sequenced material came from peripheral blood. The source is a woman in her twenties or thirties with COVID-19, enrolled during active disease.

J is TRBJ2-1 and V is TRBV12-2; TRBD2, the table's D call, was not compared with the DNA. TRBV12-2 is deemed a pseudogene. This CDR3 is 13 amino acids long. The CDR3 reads CASGEKGGNEQFF. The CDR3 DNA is TGTGCAAGTGGCGAAAAGGGAGGAAATGAGCAGTTCTTC.

The CDR3 loop reads CSARQGETQYF. The CDR3 DNA reads as TGCAGTGCTAGACAGGGAGAGACCCAGTACTTC. The chain has TRBV20-1 and TRBJ2-5; perhaps TRBD1 as D (5 bases). The CDR3 consists of 11 residues. Between the trimmed V and J ends, which lost 2 bases and 4 bases, there was a span of 5 bases. The germline gives CDR1 DFQATT, CDR2 SNEGSKA (reference sequence).

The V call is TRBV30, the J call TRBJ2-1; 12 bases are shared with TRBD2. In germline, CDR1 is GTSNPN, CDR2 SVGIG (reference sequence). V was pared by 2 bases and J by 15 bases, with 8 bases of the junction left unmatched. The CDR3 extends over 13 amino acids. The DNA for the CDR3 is TGTGCCTGGAGTAGACGGCTAGCGGGAGGGCCGTTCTTC. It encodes CAWSRRLAGGPFF.

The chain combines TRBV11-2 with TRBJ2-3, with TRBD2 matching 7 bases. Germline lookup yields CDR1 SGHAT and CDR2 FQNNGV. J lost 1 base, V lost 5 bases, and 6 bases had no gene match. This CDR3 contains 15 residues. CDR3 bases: TGTGCCAGCAGCCCGCGGGGGACGGGCACAGATACGCAGTATTTT. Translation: CASSPRGTGTDTQYF.

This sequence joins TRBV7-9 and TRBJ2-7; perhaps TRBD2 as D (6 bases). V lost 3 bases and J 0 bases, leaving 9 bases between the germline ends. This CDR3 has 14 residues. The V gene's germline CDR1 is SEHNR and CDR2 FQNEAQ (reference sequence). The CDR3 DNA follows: TGTGCCAGCAGCTTTGGGGGGAGCTCCTACGAGCAGTACTTC. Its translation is CASSFGGSSYEQYF. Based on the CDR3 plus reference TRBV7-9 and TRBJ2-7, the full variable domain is DTGVSQNPRHKITKRGQNVTFRCDPISEHNRLYWYRQTLGQGPEFLTYFQNEAQLEKSRLLSDRFSAERPKGSFSTLEIQRTEQGDSAMYLCASSFGGSSYEQYFGPGTRLTVT.

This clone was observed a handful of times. The CDR3 here is CASSSSQGESPLHF. The CDR3 nucleotides are TGCGCCAGCAGCTCATCACAGGGGGAATCACCCCTCCACTTT. The chain uses TRBV5-1 and TRBJ1-6; 8 bases match TRBD1. Germline CDR1 SGHRS, CDR2 YFSETQ. V lost 3 bases to trimming and J lost 10 bases; unmatched junction nucleotides: 6. The CDR3 runs 14 residues.

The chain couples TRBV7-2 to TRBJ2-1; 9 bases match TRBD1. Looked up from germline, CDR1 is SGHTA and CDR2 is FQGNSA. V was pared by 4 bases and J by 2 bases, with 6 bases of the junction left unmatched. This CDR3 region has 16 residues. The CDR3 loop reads CASSSLGTGTYNEQFF. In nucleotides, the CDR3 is TGTGCCAGCAGCTCCCTCGGGACAGGGACCTACAATGAGCAGTTCTTC. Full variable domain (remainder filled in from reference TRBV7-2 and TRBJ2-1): GAGVSQSPSNKVTEKGKDVELRCDPISGHTALYWYRQSLGQGLEFLIYFQGNSAPDKSGLPSDRFSAERTGGSVSTLTIQRTQQEDSAVYLCASSSLGTGTYNEQFFGPGTRLTVL.

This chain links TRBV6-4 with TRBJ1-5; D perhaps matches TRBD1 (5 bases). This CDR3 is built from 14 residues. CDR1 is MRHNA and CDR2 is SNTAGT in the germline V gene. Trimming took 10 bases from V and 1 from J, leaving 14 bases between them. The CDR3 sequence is CATAREGSNQPQHF. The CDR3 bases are TGTGCCACCGCCAGGGAGGGGAGCAATCAGCCCCAGCATTTT.

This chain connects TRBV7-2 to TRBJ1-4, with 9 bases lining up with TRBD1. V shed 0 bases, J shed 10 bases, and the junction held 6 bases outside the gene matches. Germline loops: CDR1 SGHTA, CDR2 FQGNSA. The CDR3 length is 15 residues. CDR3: CASSLAYRGPGKLFF. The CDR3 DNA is TGTGCCAGCAGCTTAGCCTACAGGGGGCCCGGAAAACTGTTTTTT.

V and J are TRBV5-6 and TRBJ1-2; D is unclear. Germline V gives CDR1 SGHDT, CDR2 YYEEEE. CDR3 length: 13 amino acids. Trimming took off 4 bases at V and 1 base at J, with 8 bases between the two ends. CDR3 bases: TGTGCCAGCAGCCGGAGAAGTAACTATGGCTACACCTTC. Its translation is CASSRRSNYGYTF.